This T cell receptor beta chain was recorded in a study of blood T cell repertoires in COVID-19. Study at large: The United States, Italy and Spain supplied acute and convalescent COVID-19 samples. T cells, B-cell-depleted T cells, or PBMCs provided the cDNA or gDNA that served as material.

Within 2 weeks of study entry, exposed participants had contacted a PCR-confirmed or clinician-diagnosed COVID-19 case. Trimming took off 8 bases at V and 0 bases at J, with 10 bases between the two ends. Looked up from germline, CDR1 is MDHEN and CDR2 is SYDVKM. The CDR3 sequence is 14 residues long. Profiled with immunoSEQ multiplex PCR; TCRdb holds only in-frame clones, not every one. Counted here are a few hundred thousand clones, roughly 86% occurring once; the ten biggest clones make up approximately 1%. The rearrangement links TRBV28 to TRBJ1-4; TRBD1 might be the D (5 bases). This receptor was taken from a woman in her twenties or thirties who had been exposed to COVID-19. Sample: PBMCs or T cells enriched from blood (not recorded which). CDR3 sequence: CASGTGSTNEKLFF. In DNA form, the CDR3 reads TGTGCCAGCGGCACAGGATCAACTAATGAAAAACTGTTTTTT.